This T cell receptor (beta chain) was found in a study of blood T cell repertoires in COVID-19. Study overall: Donors in the United States, Italy and Spain gave samples during acute or convalescent COVID-19. The cDNA or gDNA used as material had been derived from T cells, B-cell-depleted T cells, or PBMCs.

In the original workflow: Reference gene primer amplification gave nucleated cell count estimates. Profiling relied on immunoSEQ multiplex PCR, and the TCRdb table lists in-frame clones only, not all of them. The V and J calls and clone size are taken from that table; D and trimming were inferred from the DNA. The sample has a few hundred thousand clones, around 83% seen once; the top ten hold 2% to 2.5%. The V and J ends lost 4 bases and 0 bases, in that order; junction bases with no gene match: 11. The CDR3 consists of 17 residues. Germline V gene data show CDR1 as MNHEY and CDR2 as SMNVEV (reference sequence).

The rearrangement links TRBV27 to TRBJ1-1; 7 bases align to TRBD1. The sequenced sample consisted of peripheral blood. The sequence was obtained from a man in his forties or fifties who had recovered from COVID-19. CDR3 sequence: CASSSMDRPPMNTEAFF. The CDR3 coding sequence is TGTGCCAGCAGTTCAATGGACAGGCCCCCGATGAACACTGAAGCTTTCTTT.